A selection of T cell receptor beta chains follows, all from one sample in a study of beta chain features in type 1 diabetes. TCRdb's table, derived via immunoSEQ multiplex PCR, lists solely in-frame clones and lacks some. Counted here are under 400,000 clones, about 18% occurring once; the ten biggest clones make up under 0.055%. The material sequenced was naive CD4+ T cells from blood. These receptors were collected from a woman in her late teens or twenties in good health. CDR3s include the opening cysteine and the closing phenylalanine or tryptophan. Each record gives: CDR3 length, clone size, V gene, J gene, D gene, CDR3 protein, CDR3 DNA. A D gene is named only where the DNA matches it firmly. Not every row has a clone size; where given, it reads once, few, many or a size class.

len: 15
abundance: -
v_gene: TRBV30
j_gene: TRBJ2-3
d_gene: -
CDR3aa: CAWSVVGVSTDTQYF
CDR3nt: TGTGCCTGGAGTGTTGTGGGAGTTAGTACGGATACGCAGTATTTT

len: 10
abundance: few
v_gene: TRBV20-1
j_gene: TRBJ1-1
d_gene: -
CDR3aa: CSARNGEAFF
CDR3nt: TGCAGTGCTAGGAACGGTGAAGCTTTCTTT

len: 11
abundance: few
v_gene: TRBV7-9
j_gene: TRBJ1-1
d_gene: -
CDR3aa: CAVPVRTEAFF
CDR3nt: TGTGCCGTCCCCGTGCGGACTGAAGCTTTCTTT

len: 15
abundance: few
v_gene: TRBV9
j_gene: TRBJ2-1
d_gene: TRBD1
CDR3aa: CASSQQQGAYNEQFF
CDR3nt: TGTGCCAGCAGCCAGCAACAGGGGGCTTACAATGAGCAGTTCTTC

len: 16
abundance: -
v_gene: TRBV11-2
j_gene: TRBJ1-2
d_gene: -
CDR3aa: CASSSLVTQTRGGYTF
CDR3nt: TGTGCCAGCAGCAGCTTGGTAACACAGACACGTGGTGGCTACACCTTC

len: 13
abundance: -
v_gene: TRBV29-1
j_gene: TRBJ2-7
d_gene: TRBD2
CDR3aa: CSVGLAVNYEQYF
CDR3nt: TGCAGCGTCGGACTAGCGGTAAACTACGAGCAGTACTTC

len: 13
abundance: -
v_gene: TRBV9
j_gene: TRBJ2-7
d_gene: -
CDR3aa: CASSVGTAREQYF
CDR3nt: TGTGCCAGCAGCGTAGGGACAGCTCGCGAGCAGTACTTC

len: 12
abundance: -
v_gene: TRBV7-2
j_gene: TRBJ2-7
d_gene: -
CDR3aa: CASSWDNYEQYF
CDR3nt: TGTGCCAGCAGCTGGGACAACTACGAGCAGTACTTC

len: 15
abundance: -
v_gene: TRBV9
j_gene: TRBJ2-1
d_gene: TRBD2
CDR3aa: CASSPPSGIYNEQFF
CDR3nt: TGTGCCAGCAGCCCTCCTAGCGGGATCTACAATGAGCAGTTCTTC

len: 16
abundance: -
v_gene: TRBV9
j_gene: TRBJ1-1
d_gene: TRBD1
CDR3aa: CASSVGLGNRGLEAFF
CDR3nt: TGTGCCAGCAGCGTAGGTCTCGGGAACAGGGGTCTTGAAGCTTTCTTT

len: 11
abundance: -
v_gene: TRBV7-9
j_gene: TRBJ2-7
d_gene: -
CDR3aa: CASSFAGEQYF
CDR3nt: TGTGCCAGCAGCTTCGCAGGCGAGCAGTACTTC